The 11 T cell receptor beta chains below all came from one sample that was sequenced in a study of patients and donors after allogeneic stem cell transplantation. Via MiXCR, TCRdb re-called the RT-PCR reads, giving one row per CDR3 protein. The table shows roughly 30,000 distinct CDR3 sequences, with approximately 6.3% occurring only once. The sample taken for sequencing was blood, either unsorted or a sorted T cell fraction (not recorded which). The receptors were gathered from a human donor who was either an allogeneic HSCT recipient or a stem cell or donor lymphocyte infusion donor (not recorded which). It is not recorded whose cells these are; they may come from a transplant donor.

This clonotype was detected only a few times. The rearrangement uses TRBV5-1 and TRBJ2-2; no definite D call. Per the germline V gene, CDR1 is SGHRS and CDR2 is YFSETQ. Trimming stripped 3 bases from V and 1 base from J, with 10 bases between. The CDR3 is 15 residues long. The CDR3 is CASSSLAENTGELFF. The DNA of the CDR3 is TGCGCCAGCAGCTCCTTGGCGGAGAACACCGGGGAGCTGTTTTTT.

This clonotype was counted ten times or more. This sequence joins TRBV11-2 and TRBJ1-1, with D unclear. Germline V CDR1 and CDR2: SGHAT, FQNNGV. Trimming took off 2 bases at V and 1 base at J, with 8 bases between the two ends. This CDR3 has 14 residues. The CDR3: CASSLNGRNTEAFF. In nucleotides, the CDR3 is TGTGCCAGCAGCTTAAACGGCAGGAACACTGAAGCTTTCTTT.

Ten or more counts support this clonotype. Here the CDR3 reads CASSQTGLSNQPQHF. The CDR3 coding sequence is TGTGCCAGCTCACAGACAGGGCTCAGCAATCAGCCCCAGCATTTT. The V call is TRBV18, the J call TRBJ1-5; 7 bases agree with TRBD1. CDR3 size: 15 residues. V was pared by 4 bases and J by 1 base, with 4 bases of the junction left unmatched. CDR1 and CDR2 (germline): KGHSH, LQKENI.

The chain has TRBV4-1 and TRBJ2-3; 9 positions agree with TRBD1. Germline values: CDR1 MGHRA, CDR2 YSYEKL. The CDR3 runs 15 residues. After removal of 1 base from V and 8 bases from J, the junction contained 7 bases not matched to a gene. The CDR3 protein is CASSQGDRDAATQYF. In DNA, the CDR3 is TGCGCCAGCAGCCAAGGGGACAGGGACGCAGCTACGCAGTATTTT.

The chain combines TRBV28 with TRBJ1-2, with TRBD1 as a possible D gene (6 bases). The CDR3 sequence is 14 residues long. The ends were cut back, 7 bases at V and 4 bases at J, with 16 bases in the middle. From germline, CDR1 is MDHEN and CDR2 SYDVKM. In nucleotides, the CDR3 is TGTGCCAGCACTTTCGGGGGGCTGGTCTATGGCTACACCTTC. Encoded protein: CASTFGGLVYGYTF.

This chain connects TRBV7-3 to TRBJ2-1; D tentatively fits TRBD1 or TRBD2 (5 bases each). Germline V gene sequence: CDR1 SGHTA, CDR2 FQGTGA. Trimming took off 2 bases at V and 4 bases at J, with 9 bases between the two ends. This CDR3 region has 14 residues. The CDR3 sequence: CASSLGGMYNEQFF. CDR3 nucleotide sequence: TGTGCCAGCAGCTTAGGGGGTATGTACAATGAGCAGTTCTTC.

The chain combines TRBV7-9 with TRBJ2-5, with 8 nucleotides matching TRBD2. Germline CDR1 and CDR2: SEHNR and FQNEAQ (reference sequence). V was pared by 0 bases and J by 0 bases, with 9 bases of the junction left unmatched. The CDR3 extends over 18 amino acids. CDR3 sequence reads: CASSLAFESGSYQETQYF. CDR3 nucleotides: TGTGCCAGCAGCTTAGCCTTCGAGAGCGGGAGCTACCAAGAGACCCAGTACTTC.

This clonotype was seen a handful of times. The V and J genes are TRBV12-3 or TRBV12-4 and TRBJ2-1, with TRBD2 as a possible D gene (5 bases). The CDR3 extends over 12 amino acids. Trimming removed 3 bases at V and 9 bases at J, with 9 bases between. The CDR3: CASSFAGSEQFF. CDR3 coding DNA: TGTGCCAGCAGTTTCGCGGGCAGTGAGCAGTTCTTC.

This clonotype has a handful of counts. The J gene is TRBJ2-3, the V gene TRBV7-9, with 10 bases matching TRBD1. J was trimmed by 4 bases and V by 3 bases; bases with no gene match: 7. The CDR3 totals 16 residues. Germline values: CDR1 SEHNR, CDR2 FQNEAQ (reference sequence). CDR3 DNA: TGTGCCAGCAGCTTCCCTCGACAGGGGGCCTCAGATACGCAGTATTTT. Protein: CASSFPRQGASDTQYF.

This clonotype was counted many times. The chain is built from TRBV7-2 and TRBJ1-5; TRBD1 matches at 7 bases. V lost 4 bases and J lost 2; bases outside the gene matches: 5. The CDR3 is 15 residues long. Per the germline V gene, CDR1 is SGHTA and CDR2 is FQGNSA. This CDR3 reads CASSWTGTGNQPQHF. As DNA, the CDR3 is TGTGCCAGCAGCTGGACCGGGACAGGCAATCAGCCCCAGCATTTT.

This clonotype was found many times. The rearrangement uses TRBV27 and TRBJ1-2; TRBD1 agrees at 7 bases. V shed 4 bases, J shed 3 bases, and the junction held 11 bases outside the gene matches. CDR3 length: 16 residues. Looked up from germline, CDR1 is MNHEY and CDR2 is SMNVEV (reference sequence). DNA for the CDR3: TGTGCCAGCAGTTACCTCGAGGGGGCGCTTCACTATGGCTACACCTTC. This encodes CASSYLEGALHYGYTF.